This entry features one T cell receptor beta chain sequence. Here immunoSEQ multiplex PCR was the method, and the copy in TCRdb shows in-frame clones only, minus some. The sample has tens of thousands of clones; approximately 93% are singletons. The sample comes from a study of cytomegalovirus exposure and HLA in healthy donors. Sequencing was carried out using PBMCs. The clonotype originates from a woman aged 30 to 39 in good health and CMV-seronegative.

CDR3 loop: CASSLAGTGRYGYTF. CDR3 sequence (DNA): TGTGCCAGCAGCTTAGCTGGGACAGGGCGCTATGGCTACACCTTC. The V and J genes are TRBV11-2 and TRBJ1-2; 9 bases map to TRBD1. The CDR3 extends over 15 amino acids. V gave up 1 base and J gave up 4 bases; unmatched junction bases: 4. The germline V gene has CDR1 SGHAT and CDR2 FQNNGV.